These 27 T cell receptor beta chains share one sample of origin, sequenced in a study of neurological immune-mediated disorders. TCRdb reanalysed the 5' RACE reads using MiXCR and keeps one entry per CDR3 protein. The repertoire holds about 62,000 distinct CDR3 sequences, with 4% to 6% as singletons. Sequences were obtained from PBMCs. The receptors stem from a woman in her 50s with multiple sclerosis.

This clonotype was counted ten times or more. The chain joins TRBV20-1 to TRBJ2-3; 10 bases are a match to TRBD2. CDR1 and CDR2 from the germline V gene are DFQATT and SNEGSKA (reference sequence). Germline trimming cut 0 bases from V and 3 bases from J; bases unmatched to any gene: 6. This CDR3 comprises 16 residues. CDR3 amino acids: CSARDSSGGVTDTQYF. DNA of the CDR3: TGCAGTGCTAGAGATTCGAGCGGGGGGGTAACAGATACGCAGTATTTT.

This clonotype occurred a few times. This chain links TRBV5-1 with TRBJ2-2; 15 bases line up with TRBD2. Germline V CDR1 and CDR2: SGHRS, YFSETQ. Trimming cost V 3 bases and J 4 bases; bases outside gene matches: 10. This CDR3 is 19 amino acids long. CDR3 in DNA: TGCGCCAGCAGCTCACCGGGACTAGCGGGGGGCACGTTCACCGGGGAGCTGTTTTTT. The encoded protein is CASSSPGLAGGTFTGELFF.

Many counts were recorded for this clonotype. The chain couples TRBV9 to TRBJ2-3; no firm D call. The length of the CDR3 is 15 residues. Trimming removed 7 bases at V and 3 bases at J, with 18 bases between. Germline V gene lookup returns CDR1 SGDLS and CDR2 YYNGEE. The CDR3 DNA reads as TGTGCCAGCGGGTACTCCCTTTCCGGAACAGATACGCAGTATTTT. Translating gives CASGYSLSGTDTQYF.

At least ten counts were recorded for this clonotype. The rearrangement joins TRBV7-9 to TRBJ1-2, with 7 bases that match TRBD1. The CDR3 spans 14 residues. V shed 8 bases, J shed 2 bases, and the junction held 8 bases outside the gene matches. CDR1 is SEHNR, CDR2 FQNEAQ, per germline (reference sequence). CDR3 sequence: CASGGQEENYGYTF. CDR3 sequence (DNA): TGTGCCAGCGGAGGACAGGAGGAAAACTATGGCTACACCTTC.

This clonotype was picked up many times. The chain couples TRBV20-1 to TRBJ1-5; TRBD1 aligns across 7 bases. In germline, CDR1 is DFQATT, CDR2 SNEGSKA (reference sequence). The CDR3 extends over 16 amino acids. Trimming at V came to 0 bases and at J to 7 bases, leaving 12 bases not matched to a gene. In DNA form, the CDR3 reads TGCAGTGCTAGAGACCCCCGGACAGGTGAGGACCAGCCCCAGCATTTT. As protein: CSARDPRTGEDQPQHF.

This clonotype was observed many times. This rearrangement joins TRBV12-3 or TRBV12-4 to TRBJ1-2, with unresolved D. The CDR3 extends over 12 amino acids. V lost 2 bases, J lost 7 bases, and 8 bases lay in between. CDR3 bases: TGTGCCAGCAGTTTATGGGGTCGTGGCTACACCTTC. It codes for CASSLWGRGYTF.

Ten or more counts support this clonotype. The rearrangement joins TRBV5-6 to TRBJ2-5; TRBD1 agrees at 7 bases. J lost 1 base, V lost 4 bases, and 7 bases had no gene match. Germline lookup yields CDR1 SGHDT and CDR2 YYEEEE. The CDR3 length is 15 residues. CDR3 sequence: CASSSETGSQETQYF. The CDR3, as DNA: TGTGCCAGCAGCAGCGAGACAGGGAGCCAAGAGACCCAGTACTTC.

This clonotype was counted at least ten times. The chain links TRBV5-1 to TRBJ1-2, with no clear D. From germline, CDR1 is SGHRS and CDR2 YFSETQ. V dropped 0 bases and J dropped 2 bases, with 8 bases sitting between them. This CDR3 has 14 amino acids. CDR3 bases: TGCGCCAGCAGCTTGGCCGGGGAGAACTATGGCTACACCTTC. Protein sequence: CASSLAGENYGYTF.

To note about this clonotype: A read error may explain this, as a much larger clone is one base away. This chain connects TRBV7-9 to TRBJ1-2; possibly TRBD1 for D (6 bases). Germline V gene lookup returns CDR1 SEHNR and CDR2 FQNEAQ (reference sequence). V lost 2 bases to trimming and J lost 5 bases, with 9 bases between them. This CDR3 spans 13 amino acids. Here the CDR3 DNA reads TGTGCCAGCAGCTTAAGTACAGGGTATGGCTACACCTTC. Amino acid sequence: CASSLSTGYGYTF.

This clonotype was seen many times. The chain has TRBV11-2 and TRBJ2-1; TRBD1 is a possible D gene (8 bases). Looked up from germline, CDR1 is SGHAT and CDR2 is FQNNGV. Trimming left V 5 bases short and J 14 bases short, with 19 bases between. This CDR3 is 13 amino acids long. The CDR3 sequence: CASSPVRGGQEFF. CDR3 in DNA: TGTGCCAGCAGCCCAGTCAGGGGGGGACAGGAGTTCTTC.

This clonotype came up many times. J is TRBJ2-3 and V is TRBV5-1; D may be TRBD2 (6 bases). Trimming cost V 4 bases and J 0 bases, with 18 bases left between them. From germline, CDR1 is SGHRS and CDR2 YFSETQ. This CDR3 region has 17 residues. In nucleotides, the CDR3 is TGCGCCAGCAGCGGAGGGACTCGGAAAGCTAGCACAGATACGCAGTATTTT. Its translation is CASSGGTRKASTDTQYF. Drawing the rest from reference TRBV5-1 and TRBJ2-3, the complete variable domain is KAGVTQTPRYLIKTRGQQVTLSCSPISGHRSVSWYQQTPGQGLQFLFEYFSETQRNKGNFPGRFSGRQFSNSRSEMNVSTLELGDSALYLCASSGGTRKASTDTQYFGPGTRLTVL.

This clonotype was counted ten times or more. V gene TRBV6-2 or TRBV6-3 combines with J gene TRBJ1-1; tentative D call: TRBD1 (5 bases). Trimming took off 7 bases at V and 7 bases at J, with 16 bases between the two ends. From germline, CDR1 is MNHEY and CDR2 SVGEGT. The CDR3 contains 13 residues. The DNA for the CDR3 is TGTGCCAGCATTCTCGACGCGGGGGTTGAAGCTTTCTTT. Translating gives CASILDAGVEAFF.

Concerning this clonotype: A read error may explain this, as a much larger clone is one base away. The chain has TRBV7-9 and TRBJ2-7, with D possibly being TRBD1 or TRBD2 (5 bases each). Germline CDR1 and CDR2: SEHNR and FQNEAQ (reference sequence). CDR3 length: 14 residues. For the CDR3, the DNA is TGTGCCTGCAGCTTTGATCGGGGCTTATACGAGCAGTACTTC. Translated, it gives CACSFDRGLYEQYF.

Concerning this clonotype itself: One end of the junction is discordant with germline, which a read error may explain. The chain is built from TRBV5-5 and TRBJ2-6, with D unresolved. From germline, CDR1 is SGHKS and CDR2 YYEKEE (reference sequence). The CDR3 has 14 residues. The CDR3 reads CVSSNPAGANVLTF. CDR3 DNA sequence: TGTGTCAGCAGCAACCCTGCGGGGGCCAACGTCCTGACTTTC.

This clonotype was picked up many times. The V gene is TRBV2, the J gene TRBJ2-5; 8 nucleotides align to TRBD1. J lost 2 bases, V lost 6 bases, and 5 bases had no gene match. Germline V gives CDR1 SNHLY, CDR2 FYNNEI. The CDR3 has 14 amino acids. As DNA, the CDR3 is TGTGCCAGCAGCGCAAACAGGGGGCAAGAGACCCAGTACTTC. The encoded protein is CASSANRGQETQYF.

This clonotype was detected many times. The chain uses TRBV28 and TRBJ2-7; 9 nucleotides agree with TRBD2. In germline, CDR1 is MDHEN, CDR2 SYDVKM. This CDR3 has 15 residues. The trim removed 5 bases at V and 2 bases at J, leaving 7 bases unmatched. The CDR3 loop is CASSPIAGETYEQYF. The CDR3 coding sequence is TGTGCCAGCAGTCCAATAGCGGGGGAGACCTACGAGCAGTACTTC.

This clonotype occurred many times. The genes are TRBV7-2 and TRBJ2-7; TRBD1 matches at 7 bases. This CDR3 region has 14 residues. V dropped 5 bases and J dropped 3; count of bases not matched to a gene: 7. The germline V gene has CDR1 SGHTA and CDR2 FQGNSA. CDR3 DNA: TGTGCCAGCAGCGCGGTACAGGGGAGCTACGAGCAGTACTTC. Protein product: CASSAVQGSYEQYF.

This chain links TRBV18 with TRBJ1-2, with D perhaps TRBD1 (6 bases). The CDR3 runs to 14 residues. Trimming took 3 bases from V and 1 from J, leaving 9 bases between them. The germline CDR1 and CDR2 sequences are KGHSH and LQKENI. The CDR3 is CASSPPGDNYGYTF. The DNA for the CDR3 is TGTGCCAGCTCACCCCCAGGGGATAACTATGGCTACACCTTC. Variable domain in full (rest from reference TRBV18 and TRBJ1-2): NAGVMQNPRHLVRRRGQEARLRCSPMKGHSHVYWYRQLPEEGLKFMVYLQKENIIDESGMPKERFSAEFPKEGPSILRIQQVVRGDSAAYFCASSPPGDNYGYTFGSGTRLTVV.

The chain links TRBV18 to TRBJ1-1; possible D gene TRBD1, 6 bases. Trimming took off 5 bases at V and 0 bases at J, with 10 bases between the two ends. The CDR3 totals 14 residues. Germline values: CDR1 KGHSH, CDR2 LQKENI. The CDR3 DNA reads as TGTGCCAGCTCAAGGGGGGGAATGAACACTGAAGCTTTCTTT. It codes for CASSRGGMNTEAFF.

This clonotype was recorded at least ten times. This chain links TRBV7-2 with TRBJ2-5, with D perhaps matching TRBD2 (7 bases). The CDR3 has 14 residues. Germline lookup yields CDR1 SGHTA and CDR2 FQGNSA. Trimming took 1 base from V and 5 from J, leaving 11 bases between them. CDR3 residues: CASSLGGGRETQYF. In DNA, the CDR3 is TGTGCCAGCAGCTTAGGGGGGGGCCGGGAGACCCAGTACTTC.

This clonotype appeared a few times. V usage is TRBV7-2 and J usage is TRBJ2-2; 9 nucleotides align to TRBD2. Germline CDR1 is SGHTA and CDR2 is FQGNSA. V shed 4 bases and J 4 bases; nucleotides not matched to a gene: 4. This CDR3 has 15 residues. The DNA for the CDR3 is TGTGCCAGCAGCTCCGCACTAGCGGGCACCGGGGAGCTGTTTTTT. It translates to CASSSALAGTGELFF.

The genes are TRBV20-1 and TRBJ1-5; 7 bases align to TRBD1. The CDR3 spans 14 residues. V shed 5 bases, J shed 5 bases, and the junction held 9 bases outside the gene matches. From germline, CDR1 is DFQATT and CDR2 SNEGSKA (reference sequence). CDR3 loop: CSAYDRATHQPQHF. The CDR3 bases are TGCAGTGCTTATGACAGGGCAACTCATCAGCCCCAGCATTTT.

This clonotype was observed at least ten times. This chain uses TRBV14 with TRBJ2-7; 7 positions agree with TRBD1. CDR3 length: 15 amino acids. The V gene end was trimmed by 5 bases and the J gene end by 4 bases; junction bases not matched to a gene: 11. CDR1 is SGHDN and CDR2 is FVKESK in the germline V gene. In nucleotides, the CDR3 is TGTGCCAGCAGCTTCGGCAGGGACAGAAGGTACGAGCAGTACTTC. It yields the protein CASSFGRDRRYEQYF.

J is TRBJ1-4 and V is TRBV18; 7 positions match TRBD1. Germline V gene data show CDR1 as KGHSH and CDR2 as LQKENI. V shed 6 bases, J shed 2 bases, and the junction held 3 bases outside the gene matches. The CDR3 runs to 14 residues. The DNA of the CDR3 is TGTGCCAGCTCGAAACAGGGGACTAATGAAAAACTGTTTTTT. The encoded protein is CASSKQGTNEKLFF.

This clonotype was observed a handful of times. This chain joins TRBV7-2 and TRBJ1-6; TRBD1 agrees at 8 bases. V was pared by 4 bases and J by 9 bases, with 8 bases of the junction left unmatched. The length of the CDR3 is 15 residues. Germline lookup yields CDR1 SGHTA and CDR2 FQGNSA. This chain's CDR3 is CASSSETGGVSPLHF. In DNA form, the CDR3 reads TGTGCCAGCAGCTCAGAAACAGGGGGGGTTTCACCCCTCCACTTT.

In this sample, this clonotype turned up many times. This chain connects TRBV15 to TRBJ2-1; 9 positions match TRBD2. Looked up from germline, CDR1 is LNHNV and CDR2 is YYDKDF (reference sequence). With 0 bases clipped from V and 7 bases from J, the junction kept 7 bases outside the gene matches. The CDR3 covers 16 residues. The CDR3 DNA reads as TGTGCCACCAGCAGAGATCCGGGACTAGCAAAGAATGAGCAGTTCTTC. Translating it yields CATSRDPGLAKNEQFF.

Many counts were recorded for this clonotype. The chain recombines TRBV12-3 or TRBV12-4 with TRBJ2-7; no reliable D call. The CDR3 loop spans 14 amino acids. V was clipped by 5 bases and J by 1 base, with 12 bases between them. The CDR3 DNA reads TGTGCCAGCAGTACACAGAGGATTTCCTACGAGCAGTACTTC. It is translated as CASSTQRISYEQYF.